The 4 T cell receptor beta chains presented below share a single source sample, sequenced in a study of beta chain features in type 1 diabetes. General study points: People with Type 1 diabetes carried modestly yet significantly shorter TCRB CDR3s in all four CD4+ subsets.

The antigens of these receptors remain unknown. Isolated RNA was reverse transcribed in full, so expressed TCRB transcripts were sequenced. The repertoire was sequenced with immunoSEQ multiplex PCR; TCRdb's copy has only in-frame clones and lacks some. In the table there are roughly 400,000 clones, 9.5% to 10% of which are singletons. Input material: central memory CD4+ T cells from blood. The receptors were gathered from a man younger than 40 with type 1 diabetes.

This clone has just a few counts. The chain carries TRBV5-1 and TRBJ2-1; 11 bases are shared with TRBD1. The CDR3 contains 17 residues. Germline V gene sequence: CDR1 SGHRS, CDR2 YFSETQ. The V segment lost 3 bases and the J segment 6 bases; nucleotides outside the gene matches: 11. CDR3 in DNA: TGCGCCAGCAGCTCCCGACCCGGGACAGGGGGTTCCAATGAGCAGTTCTTC. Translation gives CASSSRPGTGGSNEQFF.

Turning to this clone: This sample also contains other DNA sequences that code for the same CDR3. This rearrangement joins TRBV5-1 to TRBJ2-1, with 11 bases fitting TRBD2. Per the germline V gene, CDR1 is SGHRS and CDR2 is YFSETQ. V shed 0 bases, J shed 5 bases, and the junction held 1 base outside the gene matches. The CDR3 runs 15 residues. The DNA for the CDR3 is TGCGCCAGCAGCTTGGGACTAGCGGGAAACAATGAGCAGTTCTTC. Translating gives CASSLGLAGNNEQFF.

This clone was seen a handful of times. The CDR3 spells CASSLLQGPGMSYEQYF. Written as DNA, the CDR3 is TGCGCCAGCAGCTTGTTACAGGGCCCGGGTATGTCCTACGAGCAGTACTTC. The V and J genes are TRBV5-1 and TRBJ2-7; perhaps TRBD1 as D (6 bases). V was cut by 1 base and J by 1 base, with 18 bases left in between. Per germline, CDR1 SGHRS and CDR2 YFSETQ. The CDR3 extends over 17 amino acids.

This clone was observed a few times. The CDR3 spells CASSLSDYSNQPQHF. The CDR3 DNA reads TGTGCCAGCTCACTCTCAGATTATAGCAATCAGCCCCAGCATTTT. This sequence joins TRBV18 and TRBJ1-5; D gene uncertain. Trimming left V 4 bases short and J 0 bases short, with 10 bases between. The CDR3 runs 15 residues. CDR1 is KGHSH and CDR2 is LQKENI in the germline V gene.